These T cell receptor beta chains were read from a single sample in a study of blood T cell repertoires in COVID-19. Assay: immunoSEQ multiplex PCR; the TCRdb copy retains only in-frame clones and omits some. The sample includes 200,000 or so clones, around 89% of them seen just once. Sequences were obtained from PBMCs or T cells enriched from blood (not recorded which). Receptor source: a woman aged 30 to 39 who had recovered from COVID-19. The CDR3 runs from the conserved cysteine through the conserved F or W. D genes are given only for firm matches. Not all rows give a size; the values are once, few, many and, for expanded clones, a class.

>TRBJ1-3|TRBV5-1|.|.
CASSATRAAIGNTIYF
TGCGCCAGCAGCGCCACCAGGGCGGCAATAGGAAACACCATATATTTT
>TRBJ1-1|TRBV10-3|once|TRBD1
CASSDRADTEAFF
TGTGCCTCCTCGGACAGGGCGGACACTGAAGCTTTCTTT
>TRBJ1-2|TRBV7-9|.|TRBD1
CASSTYRTGAGDGYTF
TGTGCCAGCAGCACCTACCGGACAGGGGCAGGCGATGGCTACACCTTC
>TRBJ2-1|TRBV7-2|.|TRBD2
CASSPWRGGSYNEQFF
TGTGCCAGCAGCCCCTGGCGGGGGGGCTCCTACAATGAGCAGTTCTTC
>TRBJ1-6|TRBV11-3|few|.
CASSLAQNSPLHF
TGTGCCAGCAGCTTAGCTCAGAATTCACCCCTCCACTTT
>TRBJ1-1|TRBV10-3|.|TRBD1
CAIRDTGGTEAFF
TGTGCCATCAGGGACACAGGGGGCACTGAAGCTTTCTTT
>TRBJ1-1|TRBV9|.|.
CASSVGQTNTEAFF
TGTGCCAGCAGCGTAGGACAGACAAACACTGAAGCTTTCTTT
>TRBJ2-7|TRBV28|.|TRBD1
CASGRSGTGDYEQYF
TGTGCCAGTGGGAGATCCGGGACAGGGGACTACGAGCAGTACTTC
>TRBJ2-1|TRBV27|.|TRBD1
CASSPPGRGLNNEQFF
TGTGCCAGCAGTCCTCCGGGCAGGGGGCTTAACAATGAGCAGTTCTTC
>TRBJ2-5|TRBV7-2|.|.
CASSLVGGPGETQYF
TGTGCCAGCAGCTTAGTCGGGGGGCCGGGAGAGACCCAGTACTTC
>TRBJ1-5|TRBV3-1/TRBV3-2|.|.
CASSQGRGNQPQHF
TGTGCCAGCAGCCAAGGTCGGGGCAATCAGCCCCAGCATTTT
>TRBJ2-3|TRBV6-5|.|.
CASSFGGSTDTQYF
TGTGCCAGCAGTTTTGGCGGGAGCACAGATACGCAGTATTTT
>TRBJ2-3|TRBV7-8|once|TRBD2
CASRRLAGSSTDTQYF
TGTGCCAGCAGACGTTTAGCGGGTTCTAGCACAGATACGCAGTATTTT
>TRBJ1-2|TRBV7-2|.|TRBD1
CASSKRQGARLNYGYTF
TGTGCCAGCAGCAAACGACAGGGGGCCCGCCTAAACTATGGCTACACCTTC
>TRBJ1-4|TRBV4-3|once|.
CASSQDKSIRGNEKLFF
TGCGCCAGCAGCCAAGATAAAAGTATCAGGGGTAATGAAAAACTGTTTTTT
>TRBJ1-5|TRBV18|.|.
CASSPGGKNQPQHF
TGTGCCAGCTCACCAGGGGGGAAGAATCAGCCCCAGCATTTT
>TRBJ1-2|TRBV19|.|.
CASSIDVGMEVYGYTF
TGTGCCAGTAGTATAGATGTAGGGATGGAGGTCTATGGCTACACCTTC
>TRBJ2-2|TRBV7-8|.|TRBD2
CASIPRRLAGITGELFF
TGTGCCAGCATTCCCCGCCGGCTAGCGGGGATCACCGGGGAGCTGTTTTTT
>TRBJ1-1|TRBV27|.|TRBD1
CASSRTGVTEAFF
TGTGCCAGCAGCCGGACAGGGGTCACTGAAGCTTTCTTT
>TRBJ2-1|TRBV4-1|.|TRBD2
CASSPGGGNEQFF
TGCGCCAGCAGCCCTGGGGGGGGCAATGAGCAGTTCTTC
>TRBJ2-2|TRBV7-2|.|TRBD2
CASSLGLAVHTGELFF
TGTGCCAGCAGCTTAGGACTAGCGGTACATACCGGGGAGCTGTTTTTT
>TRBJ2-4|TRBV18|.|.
CASSPRGGLAKNIQYF
TGTGCCAGCTCACCACGGGGCGGTCTAGCCAAAAACATTCAGTACTTC
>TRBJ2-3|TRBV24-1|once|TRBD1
CATSDPRTGDLDTQYF
TGTGCCACCAGTGATCCCCGTACAGGGGATTTGGATACGCAGTATTTT
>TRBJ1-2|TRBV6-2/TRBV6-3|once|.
CASSYSTEAYGYTF
TGTGCCAGCAGTTACTCGACAGAAGCTTATGGCTACACCTTC
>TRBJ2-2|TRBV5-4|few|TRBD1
CASSDRGRTGELFF
TGTGCCAGCAGCGACAGGGGGCGGACCGGGGAGCTGTTTTTT
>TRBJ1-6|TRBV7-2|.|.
CASSLEPGERPLHF
TGTGCCAGCAGCTTAGAACCAGGGGAGAGACCCCTCCACTTT
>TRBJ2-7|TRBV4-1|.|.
CASSQRGNEQYF
TGCGCCAGCAGCCAACGCGGGAACGAGCAGTACTTC
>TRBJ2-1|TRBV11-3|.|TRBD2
CASSLGSSGSYNEQFF
TGTGCCAGCAGCTTAGGCTCTAGCGGGTCCTACAATGAGCAGTTCTTC
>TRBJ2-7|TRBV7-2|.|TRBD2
CASSFQRGVYEQYF
TGTGCCAGCAGCTTCCAGCGGGGGGTCTACGAGCAGTACTTC
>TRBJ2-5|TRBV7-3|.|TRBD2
CASSLIGPSGGASETQYF
TGTGCCAGCAGCTTAATAGGCCCATCCGGGGGGGCCTCAGAGACCCAGTACTTC
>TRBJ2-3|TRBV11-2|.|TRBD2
CASSFLRGASTDTQYF
TGTGCCAGCAGCTTTTTGCGGGGGGCTAGCACAGATACGCAGTATTTT
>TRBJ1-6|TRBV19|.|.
CASSMDRGNSPLHF
TGTGCCAGTAGTATGGACAGAGGTAATTCACCCCTCCACTTT
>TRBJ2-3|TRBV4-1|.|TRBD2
CASSQVLAGVVTDTQYF
TGCGCCAGCAGCCAAGTACTAGCGGGGGTTGTCACAGATACGCAGTATTTT